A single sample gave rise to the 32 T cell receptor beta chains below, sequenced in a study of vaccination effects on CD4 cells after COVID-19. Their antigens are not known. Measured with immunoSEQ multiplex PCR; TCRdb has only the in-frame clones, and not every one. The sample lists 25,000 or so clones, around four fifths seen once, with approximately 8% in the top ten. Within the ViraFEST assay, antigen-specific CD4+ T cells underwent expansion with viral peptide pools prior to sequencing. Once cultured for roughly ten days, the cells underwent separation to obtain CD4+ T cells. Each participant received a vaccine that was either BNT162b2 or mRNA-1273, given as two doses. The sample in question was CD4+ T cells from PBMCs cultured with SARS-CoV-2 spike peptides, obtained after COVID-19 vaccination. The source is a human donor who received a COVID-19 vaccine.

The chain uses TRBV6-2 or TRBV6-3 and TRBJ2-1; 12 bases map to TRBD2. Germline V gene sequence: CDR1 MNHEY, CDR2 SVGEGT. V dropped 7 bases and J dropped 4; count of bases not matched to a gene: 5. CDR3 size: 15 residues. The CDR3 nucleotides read TGTGCCAGCACCCCCCTAGCGGGAGGGTACAATGAGCAGTTCTTC. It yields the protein CASTPLAGGYNEQFF.

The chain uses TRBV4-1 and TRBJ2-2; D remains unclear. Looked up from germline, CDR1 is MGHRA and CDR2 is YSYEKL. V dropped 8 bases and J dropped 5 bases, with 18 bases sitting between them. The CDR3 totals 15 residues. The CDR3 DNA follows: TGCGCCAGCCGTAAATCGCCCCTTCGGACCGGGGAGCTGTTTTTT. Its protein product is CASRKSPLRTGELFF.

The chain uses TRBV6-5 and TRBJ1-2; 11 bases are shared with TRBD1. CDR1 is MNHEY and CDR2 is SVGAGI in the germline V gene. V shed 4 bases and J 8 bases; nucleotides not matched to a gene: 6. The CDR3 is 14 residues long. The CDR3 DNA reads TGTGCCAGCAGTTTTGGACAGGGGGCGCGAGGCTACACCTTC. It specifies CASSFGQGARGYTF.

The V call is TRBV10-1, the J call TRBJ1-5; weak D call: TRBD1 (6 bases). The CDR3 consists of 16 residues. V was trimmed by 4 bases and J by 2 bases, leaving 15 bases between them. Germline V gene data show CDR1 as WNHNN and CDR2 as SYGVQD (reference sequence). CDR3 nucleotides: TGCGCCAGCAGTGTAAACAGGGCTTTATGCAATCAGCCCCAGCATTTT. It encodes CASSVNRALCNQPQHF.

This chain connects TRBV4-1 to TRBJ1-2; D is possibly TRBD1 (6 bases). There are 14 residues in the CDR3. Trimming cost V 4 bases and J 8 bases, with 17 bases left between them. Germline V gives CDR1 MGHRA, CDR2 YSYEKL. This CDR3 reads CASSRLVQGRGYTF. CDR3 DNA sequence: TGCGCCAGCAGCCGCTTAGTACAGGGTAGAGGCTACACCTTC.

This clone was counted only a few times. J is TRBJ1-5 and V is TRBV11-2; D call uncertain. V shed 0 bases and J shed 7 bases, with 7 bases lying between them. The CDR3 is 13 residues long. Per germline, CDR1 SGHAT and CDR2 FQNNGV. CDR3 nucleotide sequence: TGTGCCAGCAGCTTAGATCTGGGCCAGCCCCAGCATTTT. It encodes CASSLDLGQPQHF.

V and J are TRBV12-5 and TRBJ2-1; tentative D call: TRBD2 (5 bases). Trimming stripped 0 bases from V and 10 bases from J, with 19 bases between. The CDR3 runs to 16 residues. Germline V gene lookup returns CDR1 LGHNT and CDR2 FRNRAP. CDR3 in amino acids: CASGLVLRTSDREQFF. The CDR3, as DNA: TGTGCTAGTGGTTTGGTACTCCGGACTTCCGACCGGGAGCAGTTCTTC. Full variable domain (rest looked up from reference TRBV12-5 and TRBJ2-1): DARVTQTPRHKVTEMGQEVTMRCQPILGHNTVFWYRQTMMQGLELLAYFRNRAPLDDSGMPKDRFSAEMPDATLATLKIQPSEPRDSAVYFCASGLVLRTSDREQFFGPGTRLTVL.

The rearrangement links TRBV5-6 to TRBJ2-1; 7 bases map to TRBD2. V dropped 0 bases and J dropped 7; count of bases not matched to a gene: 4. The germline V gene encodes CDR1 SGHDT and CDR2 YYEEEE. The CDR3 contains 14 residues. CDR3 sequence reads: CASSLGRGWNEQFF. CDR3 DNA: TGTGCCAGCAGCTTGGGGCGGGGGTGGAATGAGCAGTTCTTC.

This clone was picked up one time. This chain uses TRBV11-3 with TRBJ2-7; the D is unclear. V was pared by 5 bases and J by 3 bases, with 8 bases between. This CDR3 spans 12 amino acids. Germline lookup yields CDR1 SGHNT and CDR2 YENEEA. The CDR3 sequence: CASSANSYEQYF. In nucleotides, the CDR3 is TGTGCCAGCAGCGCAAATAGCTACGAGCAGTACTTC.

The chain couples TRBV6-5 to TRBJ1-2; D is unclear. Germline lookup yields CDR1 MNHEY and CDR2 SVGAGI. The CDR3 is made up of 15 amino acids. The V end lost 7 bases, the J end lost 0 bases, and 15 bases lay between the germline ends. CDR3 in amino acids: CASKAEGSPNYGYTF. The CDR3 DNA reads TGTGCCAGCAAGGCCGAGGGCAGCCCTAACTATGGCTACACCTTC.

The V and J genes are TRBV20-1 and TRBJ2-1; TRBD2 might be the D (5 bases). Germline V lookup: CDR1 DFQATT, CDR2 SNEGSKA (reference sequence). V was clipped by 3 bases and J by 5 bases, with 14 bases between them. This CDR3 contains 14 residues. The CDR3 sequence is CSASETSGHNEQFF. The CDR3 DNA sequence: TGCAGTGCTAGTGAGACGAGCGGACACAATGAGCAGTTCTTC.

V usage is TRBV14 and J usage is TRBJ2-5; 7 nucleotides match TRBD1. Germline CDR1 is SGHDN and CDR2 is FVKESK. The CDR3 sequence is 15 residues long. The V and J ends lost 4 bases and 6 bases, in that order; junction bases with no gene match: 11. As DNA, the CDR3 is TGTGCCAGCAGCCTTAGGACAGGAATGGGTCAGACCCAGTACTTC. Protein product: CASSLRTGMGQTQYF.

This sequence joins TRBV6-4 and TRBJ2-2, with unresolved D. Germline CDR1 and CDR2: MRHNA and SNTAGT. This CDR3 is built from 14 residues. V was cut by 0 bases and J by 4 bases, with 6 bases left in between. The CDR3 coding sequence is TGTGCCAGCAGTGACTCCATCACCACCGGGGAGCTGTTTTTT. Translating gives CASSDSITTGELFF.

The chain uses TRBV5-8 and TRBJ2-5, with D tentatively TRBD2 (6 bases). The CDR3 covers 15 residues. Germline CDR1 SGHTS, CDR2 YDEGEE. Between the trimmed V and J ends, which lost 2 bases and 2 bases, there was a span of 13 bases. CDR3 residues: CASSFGRGMQETQYF. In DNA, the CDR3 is TGTGCCAGCAGCTTTGGCCGGGGGATGCAAGAGACCCAGTACTTC.

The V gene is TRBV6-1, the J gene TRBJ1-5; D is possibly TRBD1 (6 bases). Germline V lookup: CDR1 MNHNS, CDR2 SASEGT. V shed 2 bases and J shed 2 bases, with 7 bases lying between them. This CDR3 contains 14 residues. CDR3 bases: TGTGCCAGCAGTGAAAGGACAGGCAATCAGCCCCAGCATTTT. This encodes CASSERTGNQPQHF.

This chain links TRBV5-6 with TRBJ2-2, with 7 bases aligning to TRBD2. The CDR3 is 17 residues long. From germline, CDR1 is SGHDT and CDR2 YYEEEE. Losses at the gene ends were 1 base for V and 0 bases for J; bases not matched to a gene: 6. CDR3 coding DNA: TGTGCCAGCAGCTTGCCCTCGCTAGCGGCGAACACCGGGGAGCTGTTTTTT. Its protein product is CASSLPSLAANTGELFF.

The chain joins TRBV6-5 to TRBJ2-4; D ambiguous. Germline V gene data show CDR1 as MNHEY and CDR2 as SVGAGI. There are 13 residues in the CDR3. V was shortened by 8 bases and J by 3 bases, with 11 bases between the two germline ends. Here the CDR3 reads CASGRVGKNIQYF. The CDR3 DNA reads TGTGCCAGCGGACGAGTCGGCAAAAACATTCAGTACTTC.

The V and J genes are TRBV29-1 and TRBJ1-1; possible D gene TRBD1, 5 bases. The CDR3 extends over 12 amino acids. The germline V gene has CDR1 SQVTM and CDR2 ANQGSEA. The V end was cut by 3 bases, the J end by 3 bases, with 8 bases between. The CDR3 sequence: CSVEGGDTEAFF. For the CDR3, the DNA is TGCAGCGTTGAGGGGGGGGACACTGAAGCTTTCTTT.

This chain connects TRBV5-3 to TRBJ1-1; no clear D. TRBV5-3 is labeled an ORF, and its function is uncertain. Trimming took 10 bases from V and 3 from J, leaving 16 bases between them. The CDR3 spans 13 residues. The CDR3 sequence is CARFRQPDTEAFF. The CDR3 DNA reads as TGTGCCCGTTTCCGGCAACCGGACACTGAAGCTTTCTTT.

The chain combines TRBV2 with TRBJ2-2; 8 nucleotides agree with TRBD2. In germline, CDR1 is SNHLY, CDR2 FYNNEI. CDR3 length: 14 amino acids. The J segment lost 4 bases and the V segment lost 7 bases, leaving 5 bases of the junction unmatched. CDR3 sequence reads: CASNGRATTGELFF. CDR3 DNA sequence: TGTGCCAGCAACGGGAGGGCCACCACCGGGGAGCTGTTTTTT. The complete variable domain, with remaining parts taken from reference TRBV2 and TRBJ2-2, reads EPEVTQTPSHQVTQMGQEVILRCVPISNHLYFYWYRQILGQKVEFLVSFYNNEISEKSEIFDDQFSVERPDGSNFTLKIRSTKLEDSAMYFCASNGRATTGELFFGEGSRLTVL.

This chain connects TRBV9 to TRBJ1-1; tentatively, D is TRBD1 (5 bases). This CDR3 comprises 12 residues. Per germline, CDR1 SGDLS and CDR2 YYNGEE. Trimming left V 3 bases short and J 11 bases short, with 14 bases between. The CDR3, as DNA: TGTGCCAGCAGCGCTCCGGCCCGGGGCGCTTTCTTT. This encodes CASSAPARGAFF.

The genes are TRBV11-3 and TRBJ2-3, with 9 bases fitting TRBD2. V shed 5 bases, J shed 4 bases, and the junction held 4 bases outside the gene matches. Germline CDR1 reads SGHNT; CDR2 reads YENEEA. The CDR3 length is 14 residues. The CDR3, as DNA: TGTGCCAGCAGCCCTAGCGGGGATTCAGATACGCAGTATTTT. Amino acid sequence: CASSPSGDSDTQYF.

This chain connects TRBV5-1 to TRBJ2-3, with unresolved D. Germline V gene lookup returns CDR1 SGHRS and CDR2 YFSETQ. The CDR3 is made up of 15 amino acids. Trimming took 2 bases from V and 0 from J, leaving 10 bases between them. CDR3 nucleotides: TGCGCCAGCAGCTTATCGGGCTATAGCACAGATACGCAGTATTTT. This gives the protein CASSLSGYSTDTQYF.

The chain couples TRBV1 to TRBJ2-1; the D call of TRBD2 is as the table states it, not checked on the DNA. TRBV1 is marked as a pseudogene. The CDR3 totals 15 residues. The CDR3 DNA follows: TGCACCAGCAGCCAAGATTCGGGGGACGACAATGAGCAGTTCTTC. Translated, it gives CTSSQDSGDDNEQFF.

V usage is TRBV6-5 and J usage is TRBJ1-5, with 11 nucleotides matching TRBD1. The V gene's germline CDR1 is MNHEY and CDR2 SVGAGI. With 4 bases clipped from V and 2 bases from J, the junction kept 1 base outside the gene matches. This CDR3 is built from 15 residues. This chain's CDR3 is CASSSGQGGNQPQHF. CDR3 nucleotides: TGTGCCAGCAGTTCGGGACAGGGGGGCAATCAGCCCCAGCATTTT.

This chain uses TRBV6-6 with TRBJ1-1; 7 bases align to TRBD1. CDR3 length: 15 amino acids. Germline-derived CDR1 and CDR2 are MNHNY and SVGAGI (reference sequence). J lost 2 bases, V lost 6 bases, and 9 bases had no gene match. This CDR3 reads CASRGGGKENTEAFF. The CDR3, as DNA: TGTGCCAGCAGAGGAGGGGGCAAAGAAAACACTGAAGCTTTCTTT.

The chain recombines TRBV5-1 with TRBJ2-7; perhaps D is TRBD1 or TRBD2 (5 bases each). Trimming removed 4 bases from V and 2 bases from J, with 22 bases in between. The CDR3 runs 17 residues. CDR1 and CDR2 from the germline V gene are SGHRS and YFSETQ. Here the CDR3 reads CASSVDPGPNSPYEQYF. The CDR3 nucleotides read TGCGCCAGCAGCGTTGACCCGGGGCCCAACTCGCCCTACGAGCAGTACTTC.

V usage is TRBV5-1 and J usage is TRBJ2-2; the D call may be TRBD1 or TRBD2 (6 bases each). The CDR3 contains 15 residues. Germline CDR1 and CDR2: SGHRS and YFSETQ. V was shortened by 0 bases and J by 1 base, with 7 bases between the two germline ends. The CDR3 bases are TGCGCCAGCAGCTTGGAGGGGGGGAACACCGGGGAGCTGTTTTTT. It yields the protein CASSLEGGNTGELFF.

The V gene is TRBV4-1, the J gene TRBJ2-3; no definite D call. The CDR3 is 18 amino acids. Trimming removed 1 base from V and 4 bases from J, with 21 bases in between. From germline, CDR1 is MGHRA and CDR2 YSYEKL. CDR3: CASSQVLGSVVNADTQYF. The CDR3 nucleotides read TGCGCCAGCAGCCAAGTCTTGGGTTCGGTGGTCAACGCAGATACGCAGTATTTT.

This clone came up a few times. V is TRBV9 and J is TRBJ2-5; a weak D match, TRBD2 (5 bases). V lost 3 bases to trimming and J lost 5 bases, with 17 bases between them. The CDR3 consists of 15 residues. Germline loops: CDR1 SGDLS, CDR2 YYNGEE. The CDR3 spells CASSEGGSSTETQYF. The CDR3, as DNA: TGTGCCAGCAGCGAAGGAGGCAGCTCCACGGAGACCCAGTACTTC.

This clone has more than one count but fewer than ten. CDR3 protein: CASSVGTLRETQYF. CDR3 DNA: TGTGCCAGCAGCGTAGGAACCCTTAGGGAGACCCAGTACTTC. The chain combines TRBV9 with TRBJ2-5; D uncertain. Germline loops: CDR1 SGDLS, CDR2 YYNGEE. The CDR3 extends over 14 amino acids. V lost 0 bases and J lost 5, with 11 bases in between.

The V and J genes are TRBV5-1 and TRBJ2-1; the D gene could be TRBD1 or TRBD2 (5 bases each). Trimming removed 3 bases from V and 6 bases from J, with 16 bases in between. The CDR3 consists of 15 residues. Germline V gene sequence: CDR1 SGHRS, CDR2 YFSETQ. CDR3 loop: CASSSLGARLNEQFF. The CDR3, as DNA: TGCGCCAGCAGCTCCCTCGGGGCACGGCTCAATGAGCAGTTCTTC. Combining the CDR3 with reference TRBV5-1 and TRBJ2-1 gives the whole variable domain KAGVTQTPRYLIKTRGQQVTLSCSPISGHRSVSWYQQTPGQGLQFLFEYFSETQRNKGNFPGRFSGRQFSNSRSEMNVSTLELGDSALYLCASSSLGARLNEQFFGPGTRLTVL.